The clone carrying this TCR beta chain was counted many times. What it binds is unknown. V lost 3 bases to trimming and J lost 5 bases; unmatched junction nucleotides: 7. The CDR3 has 15 residues. Germline V gene data show CDR1 as SGHAT and CDR2 as FQNNGV. The record originates from a study of T cells after posttransplantation cyclophosphamide. Findings of the study overall: TRB overlap between skin or GI tissue T cells and blood was limited. Recipient CMV seropositivity and CMV reactivation strongly tracked TRB clonality. Later post-transplant blood repertoires were often dominated by donor CD8+ memory clones.

Here immunoSEQ multiplex PCR was the method, and the copy in TCRdb shows in-frame clones only, minus some. Observed in the sample are more than 20,000 clones, none of them singletons. This sequence originates from a man aged 50 to 59 in good health, CMV-negative, and a related stem cell transplant donor. The sample taken for sequencing was PBMCs. The chain couples TRBV11-2 to TRBJ2-7; 10 bases are a match to TRBD1. This chain's CDR3 is CASSFWDRGTHEQYF. The DNA of the CDR3 is TGTGCCAGCAGCTTCTGGGACAGGGGCACCCACGAGCAGTACTTC.